This passage covers 15 T cell receptor beta chains from one sample sequenced in a study of cytomegalovirus exposure and HLA in healthy donors. The study ran its PCR with 60 Vbeta and 13 Jbeta primers. This table comes from immunoSEQ multiplex PCR, and its TCRdb copy is limited to in-frame clones, with some not included. The table lists some 90,000 clones, approximately 79% of them singletons. What was sequenced was PBMCs. The receptors come from a man aged 30-40 years in good health and CMV-seronegative.

The rearrangement joins TRBV4-2 to TRBJ1-2; 11 bases map to TRBD1. With V trimmed by 1 base and J by 4 bases, 8 bases remained unmatched. CDR1 and CDR2 from the germline V gene are LGHNA and YNFKEQ. This CDR3 region has 17 residues. CDR3 nucleotide sequence: TGTGCCAGCAGCCAAGGAAGGGGACAGGGGGGATTCTATGGCTACACCTTC. Encoded protein: CASSQGRGQGGFYGYTF.

The chain recombines TRBV11-2 with TRBJ1-5, with 8 positions matching TRBD1. The CDR3 loop spans 18 amino acids. With 1 base clipped from V and 1 base from J, the junction kept 9 bases outside the gene matches. The germline V gene encodes CDR1 SGHAT and CDR2 FQNNGV. CDR3 nucleotide sequence: TGTGCCAGCAGCTTAGGAAACAGGGGGTGGGTGAGCAATCAGCCCCAGCATTTT. Encoded protein: CASSLGNRGWVSNQPQHF.

The table lists this clone with a few counts. The chain uses TRBV11-2 and TRBJ2-5; no firm D call. Trimming took off 1 base at V and 2 bases at J, with 8 bases between the two ends. There are 14 residues in the CDR3. Germline V lookup: CDR1 SGHAT, CDR2 FQNNGV. The CDR3 coding sequence is TGTGCCAGCAGCTTAGTTTTAGCTCAAGAGACCCAGTACTTC. Its translation: CASSLVLAQETQYF.

The chain combines TRBV12-5 with TRBJ1-5; no clear D gene. Germline CDR1 and CDR2: LGHNT and FRNRAP. The CDR3 sequence is 15 residues long. V lost 5 bases and J 2 bases, leaving 13 bases between the germline ends. The DNA for the CDR3 is TGTGCTAGTGGTCAGACCGGAGTGCGCAATCAGCCCCAGCATTTT. Its translation is CASGQTGVRNQPQHF.

The chain recombines TRBV5-1 with TRBJ2-3, with 9 bases fitting TRBD1. The germline gives CDR1 SGHRS, CDR2 YFSETQ. The CDR3 length is 16 residues. After removal of 3 bases from V and 0 bases from J, the junction contained 5 bases not matched to a gene. CDR3 nucleotides: TGCGCCAGCAGCTCGAAGACAGGGGGTAGCACAGATACGCAGTATTTT. Amino acid sequence: CASSSKTGGSTDTQYF.

The genes are TRBV7-9 and TRBJ1-1; weak D call: TRBD1 (5 bases). The CDR3 runs 14 residues. CDR1 is SEHNR, CDR2 FQNEAQ, per germline (reference sequence). The V and J ends lost 2 bases and 6 bases respectively, with 13 bases between them. CDR3 DNA: TGTGCCAGCAGCTTAATTTCAGGGACTCCTGAAGCTTTCTTT. This encodes CASSLISGTPEAFF.

In nucleotides, the CDR3 is TGTGCAACCAATAAAGGACAAGTTAACACTGAAGCTTTCTTT. Amino acid sequence: CATNKGQVNTEAFF. The chain has TRBV2 and TRBJ1-1; TRBD1 might be the D (5 bases). This CDR3 is built from 14 residues. Germline V gene sequence: CDR1 SNHLY, CDR2 FYNNEI.

This clone has a single count. The chain has TRBV10-3 and TRBJ2-3, with 14 bases that match TRBD2. Germline V gene lookup returns CDR1 ENHRY and CDR2 SYGVKD. The trim removed 9 bases at V and 3 bases at J, leaving 8 bases unmatched. This CDR3 spans 16 amino acids. The CDR3 protein is CAMKAGLAGETDTQYF. The CDR3 DNA reads as TGTGCCATGAAAGCGGGACTAGCGGGGGAGACAGATACGCAGTATTTT.

The V gene is TRBV5-8, the J gene TRBJ1-1; 7 bases are a match to TRBD1. The V gene end was trimmed by 0 bases and the J gene end by 4 bases; junction bases not matched to a gene: 3. The CDR3 is made up of 14 amino acids. Germline assignment: CDR1 SGHTS and CDR2 YDEGEE. DNA for the CDR3: TGTGCCAGCAGCTTGGGGAACAGGGGCACTGAAGCTTTCTTT. It encodes CASSLGNRGTEAFF.

V and J are TRBV9 and TRBJ1-1, with no clear D. This CDR3 is built from 15 residues. The germline V gene has CDR1 SGDLS and CDR2 YYNGEE. The V and J ends lost 3 bases and 4 bases respectively, with 16 bases between them. In nucleotides, the CDR3 is TGTGCCAGCAGCGAATTATCAACAGTGAGCACTGAAGCTTTCTTT. Protein: CASSELSTVSTEAFF. Together with reference TRBV9 and TRBJ1-1, the CDR3 gives the full variable domain: DSGVTQTPKHLITATGQRVTLRCSPRSGDLSVYWYQQSLDQGLQFLIQYYNGEERAKGNILERFSAQQFPDLHSELNLSSLELGDSALYFCASSELSTVSTEAFFGQGTRLTVV.

The V gene is TRBV30, the J gene TRBJ1-6; 9 bases are a match to TRBD1. The CDR3 has 14 amino acids. CDR1 is GTSNPN, CDR2 SVGIG, per germline (reference sequence). Trimming at V came to 5 bases and at J to 5 bases, leaving 4 bases not matched to a gene. CDR3 loop: CAWGGTGNNSPLHF. The CDR3 DNA reads TGTGCCTGGGGGGGGACAGGGAATAATTCACCCCTCCACTTT.

The chain couples TRBV12-5 to TRBJ1-5; 8 positions agree with TRBD1. The CDR3 extends over 14 amino acids. V lost 5 bases and J lost 4; bases outside the gene matches: 4. Germline V gene lookup returns CDR1 LGHNT and CDR2 FRNRAP. The CDR3, as DNA: TGTGCTAGTGGTCCGACAGGGGCAAATCAGCCCCAGCATTTT. Its translation: CASGPTGANQPQHF.

The J gene is TRBJ2-3, the V gene TRBV18, with D possibly being TRBD1 (6 bases). V dropped 3 bases and J dropped 1 base, with 14 bases sitting between them. The CDR3 extends over 16 amino acids. Germline assignment: CDR1 KGHSH and CDR2 LQKENI. The CDR3 DNA is TGTGCCAGCTCACCTCGCAGGGGTGCGGGCACAGATACGCAGTATTTT. This codes for CASSPRRGAGTDTQYF.

The chain links TRBV9 to TRBJ1-2; no firm D call. The CDR3 has 15 residues. Trimming shortened V by 0 bases and J by 1 base, and 10 bases separated the two germline ends. CDR1 is SGDLS, CDR2 YYNGEE, per germline. The CDR3 bases are TGTGCCAGCAGCGTAGTCGAGGGATTTAACTATGGCTACACCTTC. Translating it yields CASSVVEGFNYGYTF. Variable domain in full (rest from reference TRBV9 and TRBJ1-2): DSGVTQTPKHLITATGQRVTLRCSPRSGDLSVYWYQQSLDQGLQFLIQYYNGEERAKGNILERFSAQQFPDLHSELNLSSLELGDSALYFCASSVVEGFNYGYTFGSGTRLTVV.

The chain employs TRBV6-6 and TRBJ1-2; perhaps TRBD1 as D (6 bases). The CDR3 totals 15 residues. V was cut by 7 bases and J by 4 bases, with 19 bases left in between. The germline CDR1 and CDR2 sequences are MNHNY and SVGAGI (reference sequence). The CDR3 spells CASIHHREWVYGYTF. In DNA, the CDR3 is TGTGCCAGCATCCACCACAGGGAGTGGGTCTATGGCTACACCTTC.